This T cell receptor (beta chain) stems from a study of early T cells in non-severe SARS-CoV-2 infection (dated by TCRdb to about 2021). Concerning the study at large: Because TCR sequencing relied on bulk RNA taken from unsorted whole blood, pairing of alpha and beta chains was not possible.

This was a case-control study nested in a cohort of healthcare workers in London, UK, who had nasopharyngeal swab PCR tests and blood samples taken every week. Between 23 and 31 March 2020, the week of the UK lockdown, healthcare workers were enrolled and then followed up weekly for as long as 16 weeks. What the work shows at the level of the full study, not this receptor alone: VDJdb matching was skewed toward anti-spike CD8 responses and likely underestimated virus-specific expansions by missing private and CD4 specificities.

This clonotype was counted at least ten times. Its specific antigen is unknown. Base qualities are missing; no much larger clone stands one base away. The library was built by means of 5' RACE. Sequenced using a NextSeq 500. In the TCR library protocol, unique molecular identifiers were attached to individual cDNA molecules to correct for PCR bias and sequencing error. TCR alpha and beta chains were both sequenced, and the abundances of alpha and beta sequences in each sample were closely correlated with each other. Concerning the study's data processing: Decombinator V4 was used to annotate TCR sequences for V gene, J gene and CDR3. TCRs were defined as expanded if a significant change between any two time points was detected under a Poisson model with p below 0.0001. TCR abundances were normalised to the total number of TCRs sequenced per sample and expressed as counts per million. VDJdb, accessed 1 November 2021, was searched for CMV, EBV and SARS-CoV-2 annotated TCRs, excluding TCRs annotated for multiple antigens. TCRdb reanalyzed the raw reads on its own, using fastp at Q25 for trimming and MiXCR for clone calling, and kept in-frame beta chains. Rows matching on CDR3 protein sequence are summarized as one entry with the most common DNA and genes. It is TCRdb's table, rather than the study itself, that gives the V and J calls and clone size. The sample records some 66,000 distinct CDR3 sequences, less than 15% of which are singletons. Jointly, the top ten make up roughly 8.3% of the sample.

Sequenced input: whole blood. This TCR came from an adult who was a healthcare worker with PCR-confirmed SARS-CoV-2 infection or an uninfected control (not recorded which).

The DNA reads as follows: TGCAGTGCTAGGTCCCACTACAATGAGCAGTTCTTC. Its protein is CSARSHYNEQFF. This chain is built from TRBV20-1 and TRBJ2-1, with the identity of the D gene unclear. V is pared back by 3 bases and J by 3 bases, with 6 bases lying between the germline termini. The germline V gene (reference sequence) specifies DFQATT as CDR1 and SNEGSKA as CDR2. The CDR3 holds 12 amino acids from the cysteine to the phenylalanine. Just CDR3 DNA is preserved here, 36 bases in frame from base 1.